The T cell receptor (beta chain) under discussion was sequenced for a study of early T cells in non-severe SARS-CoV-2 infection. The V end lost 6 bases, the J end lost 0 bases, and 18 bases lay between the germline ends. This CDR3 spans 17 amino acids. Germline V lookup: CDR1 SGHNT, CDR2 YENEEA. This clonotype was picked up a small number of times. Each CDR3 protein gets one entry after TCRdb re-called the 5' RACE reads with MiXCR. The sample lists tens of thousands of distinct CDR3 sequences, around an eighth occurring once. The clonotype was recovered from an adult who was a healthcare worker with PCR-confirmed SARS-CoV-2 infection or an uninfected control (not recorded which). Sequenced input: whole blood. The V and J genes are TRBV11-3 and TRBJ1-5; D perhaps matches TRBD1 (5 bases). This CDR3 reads CASSPHGHNHSNQPQHF. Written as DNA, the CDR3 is TGTGCCAGCAGTCCTCATGGACACAACCATAGCAATCAGCCCCAGCATTTT.